This section outlines one T cell receptor (beta chain) sequence together with its context. It was during active infection that Seattle patients were enrolled and then longitudinally followed. This table comes from immunoSEQ multiplex PCR, and its TCRdb copy is limited to in-frame clones, with some not included. The sample holds 210,000 or so clones, approximately 85% seen once. This sample was taken from a study of blood T cell repertoires in COVID-19. The CDR3 runs to 14 residues. From germline, CDR1 is LGHDT and CDR2 YNNKEL (reference sequence). Germline trimming cut 4 bases from V and 8 bases from J; bases unmatched to any gene: 8.

The sequence came from a man aged 50 to 59 with COVID-19, enrolled during active disease. V usage is TRBV3-1 (or the pseudogene TRBV3-2) and J usage is TRBJ2-1, with 7 positions matching TRBD1. Source material: peripheral blood. The CDR3 here is CASSLRQGVDEQFF. In DNA form, the CDR3 reads TGTGCCAGCAGCCTTAGACAGGGCGTCGATGAGCAGTTCTTC.